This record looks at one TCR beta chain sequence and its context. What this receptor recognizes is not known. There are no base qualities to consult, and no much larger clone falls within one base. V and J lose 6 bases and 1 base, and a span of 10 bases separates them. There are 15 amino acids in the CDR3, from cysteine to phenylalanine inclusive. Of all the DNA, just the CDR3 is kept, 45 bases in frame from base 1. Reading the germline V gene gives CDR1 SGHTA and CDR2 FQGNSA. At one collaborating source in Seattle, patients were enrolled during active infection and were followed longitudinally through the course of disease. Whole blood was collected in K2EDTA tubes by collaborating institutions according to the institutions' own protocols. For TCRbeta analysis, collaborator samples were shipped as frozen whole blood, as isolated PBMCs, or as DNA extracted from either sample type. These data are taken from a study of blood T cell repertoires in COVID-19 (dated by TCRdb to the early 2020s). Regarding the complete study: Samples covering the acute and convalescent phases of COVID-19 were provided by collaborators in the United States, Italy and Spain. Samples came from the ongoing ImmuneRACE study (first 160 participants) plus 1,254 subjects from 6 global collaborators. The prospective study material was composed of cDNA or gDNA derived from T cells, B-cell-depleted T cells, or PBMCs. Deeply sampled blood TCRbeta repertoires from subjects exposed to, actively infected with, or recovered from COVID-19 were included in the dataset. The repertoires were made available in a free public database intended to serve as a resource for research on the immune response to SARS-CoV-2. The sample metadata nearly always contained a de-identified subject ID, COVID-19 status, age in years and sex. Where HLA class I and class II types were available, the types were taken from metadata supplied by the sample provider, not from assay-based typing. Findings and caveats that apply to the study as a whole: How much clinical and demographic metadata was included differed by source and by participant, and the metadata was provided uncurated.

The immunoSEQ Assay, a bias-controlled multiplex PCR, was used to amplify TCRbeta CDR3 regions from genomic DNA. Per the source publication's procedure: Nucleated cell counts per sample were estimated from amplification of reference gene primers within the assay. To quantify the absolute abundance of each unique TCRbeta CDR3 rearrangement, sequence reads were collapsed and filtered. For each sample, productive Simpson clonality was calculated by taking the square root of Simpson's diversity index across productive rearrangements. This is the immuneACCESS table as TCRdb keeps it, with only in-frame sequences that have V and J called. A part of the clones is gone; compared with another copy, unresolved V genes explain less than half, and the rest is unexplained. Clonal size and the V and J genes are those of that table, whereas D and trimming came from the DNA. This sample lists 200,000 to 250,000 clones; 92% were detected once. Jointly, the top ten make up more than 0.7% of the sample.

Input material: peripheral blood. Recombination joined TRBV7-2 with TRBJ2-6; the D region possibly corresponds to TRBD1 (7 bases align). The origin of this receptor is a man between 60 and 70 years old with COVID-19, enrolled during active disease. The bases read TGTGCCAGCAGTTCAGGGGGGTCTGGGGCCAACGTCCTGACTTTC. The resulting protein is CASSSGGSGANVLTF.